This entry concerns a single T cell receptor (beta chain). Single viable CD3+CD4+CD8-CD45RO+ cells were sorted as the memory CD4+ T cells. Donors' CMV status reflects serum IgG against pp150, pp28, p38, p52. As originally analysed: Out-of-frame sequences were removed, leaving 2,204,828 distinct TCRbeta sequences. The method was immunoSEQ multiplex PCR; TCRdb's version includes in-frame clones alone and lacks a portion of them. The DNA was the basis for D and trimming; V, J and clone size are from that table. The table lists about 56,000 clones, 82% of them singletons. The data were taken from a study of memory CD4+ T cells and cytomegalovirus serostatus. Study context: Healthy Belgian adult donors included under ten CMV-positive and some 23 CMV-negative people.

Germline V gene data show CDR1 as SGHDN and CDR2 as FVKESK. CDR3 length: 14 amino acids. V was shortened by 3 bases and J by 5 bases, with 14 bases between the two germline ends. The V gene is TRBV14, the J gene TRBJ2-7; D perhaps matches TRBD1 (6 bases). The sequencing input was memory CD4+ T cells from blood. This TCR derives from an adult in good health and CMV-seronegative. CDR3 amino acids: CASSHLIQGDEQYF. For the CDR3, the DNA is TGTGCCAGCAGCCATTTAATACAGGGCGACGAGCAGTACTTC.